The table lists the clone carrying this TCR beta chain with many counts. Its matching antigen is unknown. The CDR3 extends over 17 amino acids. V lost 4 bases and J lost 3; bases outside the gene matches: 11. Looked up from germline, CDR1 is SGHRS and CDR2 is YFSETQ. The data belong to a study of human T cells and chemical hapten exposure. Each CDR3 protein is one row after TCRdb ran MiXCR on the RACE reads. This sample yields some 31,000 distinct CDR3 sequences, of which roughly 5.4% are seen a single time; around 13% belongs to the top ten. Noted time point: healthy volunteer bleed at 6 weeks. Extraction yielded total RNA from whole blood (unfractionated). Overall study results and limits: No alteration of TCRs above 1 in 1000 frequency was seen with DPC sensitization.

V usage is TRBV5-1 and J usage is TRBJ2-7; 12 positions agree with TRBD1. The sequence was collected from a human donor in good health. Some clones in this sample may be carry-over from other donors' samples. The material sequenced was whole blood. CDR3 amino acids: CASSPGTGGYSDYEQYF. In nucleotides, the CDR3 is TGCGCCAGCAGCCCTGGGACAGGGGGCTATTCGGACTACGAGCAGTACTTC.